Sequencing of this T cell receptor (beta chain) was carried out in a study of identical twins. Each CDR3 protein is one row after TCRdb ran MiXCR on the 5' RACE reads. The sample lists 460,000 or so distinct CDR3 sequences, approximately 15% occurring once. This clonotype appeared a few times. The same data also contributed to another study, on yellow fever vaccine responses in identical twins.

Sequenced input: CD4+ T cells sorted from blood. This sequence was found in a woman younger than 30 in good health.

For the CDR3, the DNA is TGTGCCAGCTCGCGGGGTGGGGACAGGGGCTCCTACGAGCAGTACTTC. It translates to CASSRGGDRGSYEQYF. This chain joins TRBV11-2 and TRBJ2-7; TRBD1 aligns across 10 bases. The CDR3 is made up of 16 amino acids. Per germline, CDR1 SGHAT and CDR2 FQNNGV. The V gene end was trimmed by 8 bases and the J gene end by 0 bases; junction bases not matched to a gene: 10.